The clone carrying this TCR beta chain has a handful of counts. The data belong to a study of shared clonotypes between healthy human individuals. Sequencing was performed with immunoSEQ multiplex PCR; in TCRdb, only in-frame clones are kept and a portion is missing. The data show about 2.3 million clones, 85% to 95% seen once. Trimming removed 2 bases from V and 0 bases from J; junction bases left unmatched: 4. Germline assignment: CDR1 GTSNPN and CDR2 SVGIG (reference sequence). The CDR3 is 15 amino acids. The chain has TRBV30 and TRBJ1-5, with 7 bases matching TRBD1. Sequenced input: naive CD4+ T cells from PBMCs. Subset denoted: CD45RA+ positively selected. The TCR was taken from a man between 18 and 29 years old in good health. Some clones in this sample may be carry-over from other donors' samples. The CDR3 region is CAWSPGQLSNQPQHF. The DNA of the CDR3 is TGTGCCTGGAGTCCGGGACAGCTTAGCAATCAGCCCCAGCATTTT.